These 11 T cell receptor beta chains were all obtained from the same sample, sequenced in a study of monozygotic twins with inflammatory bowel disease. From its re-call of the 5' RACE reads, TCRdb lists each CDR3 protein once, without DNA. This table lists 200,000 to 250,000 distinct CDR3 sequences. The sequenced sample was blood. The source of these receptors is a human donor with ulcerative colitis or Crohn's disease, or a healthy co-twin of an affected twin (not recorded which).

This sequence joins TRBV20-1 and TRBJ1-2; the TRBD1 assignment by TCRdb is unverifiable without DNA. Germline V gene data show CDR1 as DFQATT and CDR2 as SNEGSKA (reference sequence). The CDR3 covers 14 residues. The chain's CDR3 is CSAFTGGYGYGYTF.

J is TRBJ2-2 and V is TRBV5-1. The V gene's germline CDR1 is SGHRS and CDR2 YFSETQ. The CDR3 has 14 amino acids. CDR3 protein: CASSLGTYTEELFF.

The CDR3 loop reads CASSGWDRGSINYGYTF. J is TRBJ1-2 and V is TRBV6-1; TCRdb names TRBD1, which stays unverified in the absence of DNA. The germline CDR1 and CDR2 sequences are MNHNS and SASEGT. This CDR3 region has 17 residues.

V gene TRBV25-1 combines with J gene TRBJ1-2; with no DNA, the TCRdb D assignment of TRBD1 cannot be verified. CDR3 length equals 12 residues. Germline loops: CDR1 MGHDK, CDR2 SYGVNS. The CDR3 region is CASNGGAYGYTF.

The CDR3 region is CASSLDRIYEQYF. The chain is built from TRBV5-1 and TRBJ2-7. The CDR3 is made up of 13 amino acids. Germline assignment: CDR1 SGHRS and CDR2 YFSETQ. Together with reference TRBV5-1 and TRBJ2-7, the CDR3 gives the full variable domain: KAGVTQTPRYLIKTRGQQVTLSCSPISGHRSVSWYQQTPGQGLQFLFEYFSETQRNKGNFPGRFSGRQFSNSRSEMNVSTLELGDSALYLCASSLDRIYEQYFGPGTRLTVT.

The chain carries TRBV20-1 and TRBJ1-4. The CDR3 covers 14 residues. In germline, CDR1 is DFQATT, CDR2 SNEGSKA (reference sequence). The chain's CDR3 is CSARSGRGDEKLFF.

This chain connects TRBV12-3 or TRBV12-4 to TRBJ2-2. The length of the CDR3 is 15 residues. CDR3 protein: CASSLLGVSAGELFF.

The chain is built from TRBV7-9 and TRBJ1-1; TCRdb names TRBD1, which stays unverified in the absence of DNA. The CDR3 is 17 amino acids. Germline CDR1 and CDR2: SEHNR and FQNEAQ (reference sequence). The CDR3 sequence: CARSNSPTGAMNTEAFF.

This sequence joins TRBV7-9 and TRBJ1-2; lacking DNA, the TRBD1 call made by TCRdb goes unchecked. Per the germline V gene, CDR1 is SEHNR and CDR2 is FQNEAQ (reference sequence). The CDR3 is made up of 14 amino acids. The CDR3 protein is CASSLGGAGYGYTF.

The chain has TRBV12-3 or TRBV12-4 and TRBJ2-3. This CDR3 is built from 17 residues. CDR3 in amino acids: CASSFTPTTPNTDTQYF.

The V gene is TRBV7-2, the J gene TRBJ1-1; TCRdb's D gene call, TRBD1, goes unchecked for lack of DNA. This CDR3 comprises 14 residues. Germline V gene data show CDR1 as SGHTA and CDR2 as FQGNSA. The CDR3 is CASSMRQDNTEAFF. The full variable domain, with the rest looked up from reference TRBV7-2 and TRBJ1-1, is GAGVSQSPSNKVTEKGKDVELRCDPISGHTALYWYRQSLGQGLEFLIYFQGNSAPDKSGLPSDRFSAERTGGSVSTLTIQRTQQEDSAVYLCASSMRQDNTEAFFGQGTRLTVV.